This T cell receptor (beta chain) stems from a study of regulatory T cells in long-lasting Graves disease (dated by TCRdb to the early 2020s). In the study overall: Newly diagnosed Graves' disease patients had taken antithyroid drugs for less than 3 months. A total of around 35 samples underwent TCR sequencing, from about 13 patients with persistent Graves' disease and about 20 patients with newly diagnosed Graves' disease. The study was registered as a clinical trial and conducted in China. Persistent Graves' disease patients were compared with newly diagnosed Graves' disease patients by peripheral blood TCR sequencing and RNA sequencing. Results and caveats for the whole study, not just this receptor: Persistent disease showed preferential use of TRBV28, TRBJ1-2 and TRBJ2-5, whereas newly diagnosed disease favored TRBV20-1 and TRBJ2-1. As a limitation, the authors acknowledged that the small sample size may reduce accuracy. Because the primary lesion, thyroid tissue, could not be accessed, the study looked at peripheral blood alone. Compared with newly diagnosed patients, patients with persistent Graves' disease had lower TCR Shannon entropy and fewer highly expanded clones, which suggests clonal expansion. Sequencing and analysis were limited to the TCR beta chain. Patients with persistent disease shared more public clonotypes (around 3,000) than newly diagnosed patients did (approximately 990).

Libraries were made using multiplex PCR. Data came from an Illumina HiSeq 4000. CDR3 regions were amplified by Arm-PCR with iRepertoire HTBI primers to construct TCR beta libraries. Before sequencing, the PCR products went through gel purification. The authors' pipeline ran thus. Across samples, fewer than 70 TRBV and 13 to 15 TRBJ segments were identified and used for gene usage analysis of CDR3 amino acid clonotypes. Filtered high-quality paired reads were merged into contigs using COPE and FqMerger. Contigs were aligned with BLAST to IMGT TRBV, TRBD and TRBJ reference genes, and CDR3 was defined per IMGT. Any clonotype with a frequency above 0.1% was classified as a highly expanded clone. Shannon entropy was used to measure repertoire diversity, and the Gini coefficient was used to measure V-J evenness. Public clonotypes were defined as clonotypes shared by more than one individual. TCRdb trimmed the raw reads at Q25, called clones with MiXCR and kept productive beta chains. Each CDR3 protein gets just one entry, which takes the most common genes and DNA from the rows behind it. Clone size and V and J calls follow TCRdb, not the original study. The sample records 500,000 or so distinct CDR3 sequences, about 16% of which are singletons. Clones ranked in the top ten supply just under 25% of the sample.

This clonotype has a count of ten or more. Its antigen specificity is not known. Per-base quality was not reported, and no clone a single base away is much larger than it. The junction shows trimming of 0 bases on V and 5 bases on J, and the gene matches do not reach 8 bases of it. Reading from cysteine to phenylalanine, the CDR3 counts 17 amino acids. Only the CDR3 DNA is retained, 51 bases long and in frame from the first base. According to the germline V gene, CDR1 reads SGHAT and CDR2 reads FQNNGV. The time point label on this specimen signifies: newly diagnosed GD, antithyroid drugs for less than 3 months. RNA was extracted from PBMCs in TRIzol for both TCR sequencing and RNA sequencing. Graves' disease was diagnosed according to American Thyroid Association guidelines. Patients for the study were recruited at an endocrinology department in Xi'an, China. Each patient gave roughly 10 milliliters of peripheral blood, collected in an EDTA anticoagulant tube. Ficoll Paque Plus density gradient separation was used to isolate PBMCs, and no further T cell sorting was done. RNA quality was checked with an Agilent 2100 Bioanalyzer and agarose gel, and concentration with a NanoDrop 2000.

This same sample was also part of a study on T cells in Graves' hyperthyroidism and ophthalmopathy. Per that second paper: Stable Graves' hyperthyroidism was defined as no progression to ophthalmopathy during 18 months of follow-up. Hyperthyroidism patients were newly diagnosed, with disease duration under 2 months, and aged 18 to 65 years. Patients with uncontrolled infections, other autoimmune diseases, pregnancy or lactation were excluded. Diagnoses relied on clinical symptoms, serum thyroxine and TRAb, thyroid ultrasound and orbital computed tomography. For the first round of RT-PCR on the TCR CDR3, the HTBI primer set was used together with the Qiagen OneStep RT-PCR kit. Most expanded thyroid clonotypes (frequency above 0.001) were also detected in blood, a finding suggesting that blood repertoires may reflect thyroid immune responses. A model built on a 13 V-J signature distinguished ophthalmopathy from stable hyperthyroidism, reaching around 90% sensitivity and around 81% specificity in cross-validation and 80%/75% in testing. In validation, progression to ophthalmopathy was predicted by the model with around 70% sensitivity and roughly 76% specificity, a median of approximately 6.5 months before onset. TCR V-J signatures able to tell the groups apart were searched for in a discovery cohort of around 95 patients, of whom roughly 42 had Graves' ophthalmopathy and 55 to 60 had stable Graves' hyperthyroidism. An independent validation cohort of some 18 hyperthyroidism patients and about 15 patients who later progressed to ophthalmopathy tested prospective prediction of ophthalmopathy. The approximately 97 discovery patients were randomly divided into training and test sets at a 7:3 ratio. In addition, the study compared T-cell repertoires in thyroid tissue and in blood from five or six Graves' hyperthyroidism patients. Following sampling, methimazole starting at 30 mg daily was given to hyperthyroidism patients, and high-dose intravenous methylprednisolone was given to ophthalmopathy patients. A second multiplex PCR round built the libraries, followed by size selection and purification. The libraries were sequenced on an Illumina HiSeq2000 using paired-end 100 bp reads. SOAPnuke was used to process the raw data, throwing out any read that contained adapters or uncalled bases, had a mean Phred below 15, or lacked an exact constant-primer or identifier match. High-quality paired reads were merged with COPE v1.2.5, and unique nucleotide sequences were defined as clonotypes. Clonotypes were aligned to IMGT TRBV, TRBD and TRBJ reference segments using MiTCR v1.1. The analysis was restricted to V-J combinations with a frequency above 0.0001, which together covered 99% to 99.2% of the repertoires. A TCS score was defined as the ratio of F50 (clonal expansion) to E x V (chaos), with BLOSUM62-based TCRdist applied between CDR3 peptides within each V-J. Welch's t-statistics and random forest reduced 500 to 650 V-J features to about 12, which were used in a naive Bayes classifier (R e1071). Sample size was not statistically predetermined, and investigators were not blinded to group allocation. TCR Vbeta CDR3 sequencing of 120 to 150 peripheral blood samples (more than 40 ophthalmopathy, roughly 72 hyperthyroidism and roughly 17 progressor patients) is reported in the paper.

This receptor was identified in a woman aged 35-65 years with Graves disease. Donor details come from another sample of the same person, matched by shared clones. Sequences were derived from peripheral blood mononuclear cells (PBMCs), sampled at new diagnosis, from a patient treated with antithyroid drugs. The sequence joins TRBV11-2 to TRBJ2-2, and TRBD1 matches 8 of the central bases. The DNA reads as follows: TGTGCCAGCAGCTTAGATATCCTACAGGGGGTAACCGGGGAGCTGTTTTTT. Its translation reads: CASSLDILQGVTGELFF.